Shown below are 29 T cell receptor beta chains from a single sample sequenced in a study of human T cells and chemical hapten exposure. The time point is: pre-sensitization, week 0. As to treatment: therapeutic diphenylcyclopropenone sensitization with weekly scalp DPC. TCRdb re-called the RACE reads through MiXCR, storing one row per CDR3 protein. The table shows 240,000 or so distinct CDR3 sequences, with around 9.3% occurring only once. Sequencing used whole blood, obtained in connection with sensitization to the hapten diphenylcyclopropenone (DPC). Receptors were obtained from a woman in her forties with alopecia areata. Some clones in this sample may be carry-over from other donors' samples.

The V and J genes are TRBV7-8 and TRBJ2-7; perhaps TRBD2 as D (6 bases). V was pared by 3 bases and J by 6 bases, with 21 bases between. CDR3 length: 16 amino acids. Germline assignment: CDR1 SGHVS and CDR2 FQNEAQ. In DNA form, the CDR3 reads TGTGCCAGCAGCTTCGTCTCCGGGACGTTGGAGGGCGAGCAGTACTTC. Encoded protein: CASSFVSGTLEGEQYF.

This clonotype was observed at least ten times. V usage is TRBV29-1 and J usage is TRBJ2-5; 9 bases line up with TRBD2. The CDR3 extends over 15 amino acids. The V segment lost 5 bases and the J segment 4 bases; nucleotides outside the gene matches: 11. Germline CDR1 and CDR2: SQVTM and ANQGSEA. This CDR3 is CSVRLAGASTETQYF. CDR3 sequence (DNA): TGCAGCGTTCGTTTAGCGGGAGCGAGTACAGAGACCCAGTACTTC.

This clonotype was observed many times. The J gene is TRBJ1-1, the V gene TRBV12-3 or TRBV12-4; 7 bases are a match to TRBD1. Trimming removed 5 bases from V and 0 bases from J; junction bases left unmatched: 12. CDR3 size: 17 residues. Here the CDR3 DNA reads TGTGCCAGCAGTATCCCCGTCGGGACAGCCATGAACACTGAAGCTTTCTTT. It specifies CASSIPVGTAMNTEAFF.

The table lists this clonotype with a few counts. The chain employs TRBV7-8 and TRBJ2-5; 7 bases are shared with TRBD2. Germline V gene data show CDR1 as SGHVS and CDR2 as FQNEAQ. This CDR3 region has 14 residues. Unmatched junction bases numbered 4, after V lost 5 bases and J lost 1 base. This CDR3 is CASSLRGVQETQYF. CDR3 DNA sequence: TGTGCCAGCAGCCTCCGGGGGGTCCAAGAGACCCAGTACTTC. The entire variable domain, with the rest obtained from reference TRBV7-8 and TRBJ2-5, is as follows: GAGVSQSPRYKVAKRGQDVALRCDPISGHVSLFWYQQALGQGPEFLTYFQNEAQLDKSGLPSDRFFAERPEGSVSTLKIQRTQQEDSAVYLCASSLRGVQETQYFGPGTRLLVL.

This clonotype was detected only a few times. The V and J genes are TRBV7-3 and TRBJ2-3; TRBD2 aligns across 13 bases. Unmatched junction bases numbered 7, after V lost 2 bases and J lost 5 bases. Germline V CDR1 and CDR2: SGHTA, FQGTGA. This CDR3 is built from 17 residues. The CDR3 is CASSLSGLAGVKDTQYF. CDR3 bases: TGTGCCAGCAGCTTATCCGGACTAGCGGGAGTGAAAGATACGCAGTATTTT.

This clonotype was counted many times. The J gene is TRBJ1-5, the V gene TRBV20-1; 10 positions match TRBD1. Germline CDR1 and CDR2: DFQATT and SNEGSKA (reference sequence). The V gene end was trimmed by 5 bases and the J gene end by 6 bases; junction bases not matched to a gene: 7. CDR3 length equals 14 residues. CDR3 in amino acids: CSASGTGVSQPQHF. Here the CDR3 DNA reads TGCAGTGCTTCCGGGACAGGGGTCAGTCAGCCCCAGCATTTT.

This clonotype was counted many times. The CDR3 DNA reads as TGCAGTGCTAGACCGGGACTTTCAGAGCAGTTCTTC. It is translated as CSARPGLSEQFF. The J gene is TRBJ2-1, the V gene TRBV20-1, with D possibly being TRBD2 (6 bases). The CDR3 is 12 residues long. CDR1 is DFQATT, CDR2 SNEGSKA, per germline (reference sequence). The V end was cut by 2 bases, the J end by 10 bases, with 12 bases between.

The gene calls are TRBV11-2 and TRBJ1-1; unclear D gene. CDR3 length: 13 residues. The germline V gene has CDR1 SGHAT and CDR2 FQNNGV. Trimming removed 5 bases from V and 7 bases from J, with 14 bases in between. The CDR3 DNA is TGTGCCAGCAGCCCAAGGGCGGGGATTGAAGCTTTCTTT. It specifies CASSPRAGIEAFF.

This clonotype was counted many times. The V gene is TRBV12-3 or TRBV12-4, the J gene TRBJ1-2; no clear D. Trimming removed 2 bases at V and 0 bases at J, with 4 bases between. CDR3 length: 13 amino acids. The CDR3 protein is CASSLNPNYGYTF. Here the CDR3 DNA reads TGTGCCAGCAGTTTAAACCCTAACTATGGCTACACCTTC.

This clonotype was counted many times. The chain carries TRBV7-2 and TRBJ2-5; the match to TRBD1 covers 7 bases. The CDR3 is made up of 15 amino acids. CDR1 SGHTA and CDR2 FQGNSA come from the germline V gene. Trimming took 3 bases from V and 2 from J; bases not matched to a gene: 6. The CDR3 DNA is TGTGCCAGCAGCTTGGGGACAGTCTCACAAGAGACCCAGTACTTC. As protein: CASSLGTVSQETQYF.

The chain has TRBV24-1 and TRBJ1-1; no clear D gene. Per the germline V gene, CDR1 is KGHDR and CDR2 is SFDVKD. This CDR3 is built from 13 residues. The ends were cut back, 6 bases at V and 1 base at J, with 8 bases in the middle. In DNA, the CDR3 is TGTGCCACCAGTAGTGGCCAGAACACTGAAGCTTTCTTT. This translates into CATSSGQNTEAFF.

This clonotype was counted at least ten times. This rearrangement joins TRBV7-9 to TRBJ1-1; 8 nucleotides line up with TRBD1. The CDR3 is 14 residues long. Germline assignment: CDR1 SEHNR and CDR2 FQNEAQ (reference sequence). V was clipped by 5 bases and J by 6 bases; unmatched bases: 8. DNA for the CDR3: TGTGCCAGCAGCCCACCTGGGACAGGCCCTGAAGCTTTCTTT. It yields the protein CASSPPGTGPEAFF.

V and J are TRBV25-1 and TRBJ1-2; unclear D gene. Trimming cost V 4 bases and J 1 base, with 4 bases left between them. From germline, CDR1 is MGHDK and CDR2 SYGVNS. CDR3 length: 12 residues. CDR3 DNA sequence: TGTGCCAGCAGTGCCGGTAACTATGGCTACACCTTC. Translation gives CASSAGNYGYTF.

This clonotype was observed many times. The V call is TRBV7-8, the J call TRBJ2-1; 9 bases line up with TRBD1. CDR3 length: 16 amino acids. Germline V lookup: CDR1 SGHVS, CDR2 FQNEAQ. Trimming took 5 bases from V and 7 from J; bases not matched to a gene: 12. As DNA, the CDR3 is TGTGCCAGCAGCCCCTTAGGGGGGACAGGGTTGAATGAGCAGTTCTTC. Its translation is CASSPLGGTGLNEQFF.

The rearrangement joins TRBV6-5 to TRBJ1-1, with TRBD1 matching 8 bases. J lost 1 base, V lost 7 bases, and 5 bases had no gene match. The V gene's germline CDR1 is MNHEY and CDR2 SVGAGI. The CDR3 extends over 14 amino acids. The CDR3 sequence: CASNRQGPNTEAFF. Here the CDR3 DNA reads TGTGCCAGCAATAGACAGGGGCCGAACACTGAAGCTTTCTTT.

This clonotype came up a few times. This sequence joins TRBV7-2 and TRBJ2-6, with D perhaps TRBD1 (6 bases). V lost 5 bases to trimming and J lost 0 bases, with 14 bases between them. The CDR3 runs to 17 residues. In germline, CDR1 is SGHTA, CDR2 FQGNSA. CDR3 nucleotides: TGTGCCAGCAGCCTGCGTGGGGGCGCCTCTGGGGCCAACGTCCTGACTTTC. This sequence encodes CASSLRGGASGANVLTF.

The J gene is TRBJ2-1, the V gene TRBV6-2 or TRBV6-3; D perhaps matches TRBD2 (6 bases). Germline CDR1 MNHEY, CDR2 SVGEGT. The CDR3 sequence is 15 residues long. V was cut by 6 bases and J by 8 bases, with 20 bases left in between. This chain's CDR3 is CASRTTAAGTDEQFF. CDR3 sequence (DNA): TGTGCCAGCAGAACGACAGCCGCGGGGACGGATGAGCAGTTCTTC.

V and J are TRBV29-1 and TRBJ2-1, with TRBD1 matching over 10 bases. From germline, CDR1 is SQVTM and CDR2 ANQGSEA. Trimming removed 1 base from V and 8 bases from J; junction bases left unmatched: 17. The length of the CDR3 is 18 residues. CDR3 amino acids: CSVEGTHNGDRGRYEQFF. DNA for the CDR3: TGCAGCGTTGAAGGAACGCATAATGGGGACAGGGGTAGATATGAGCAGTTCTTC.

This clonotype was counted ten times or more. The chain has TRBV28 and TRBJ1-5; D may be TRBD1 (5 bases). CDR1 is MDHEN and CDR2 is SYDVKM in the germline V gene. V was shortened by 6 bases and J by 0 bases, with 12 bases between the two germline ends. The length of the CDR3 is 15 residues. CDR3 region: CASSRDGYSNQPQHF. The CDR3 DNA follows: TGTGCCAGCAGCCGGGACGGTTATAGCAATCAGCCCCAGCATTTT.

This clonotype was counted a few times. The rearrangement links TRBV5-6 to TRBJ2-7, with 8 nucleotides matching TRBD2. CDR3 length equals 18 residues. V lost 0 bases and J lost 5; bases outside the gene matches: 16. Germline CDR1 SGHDT, CDR2 YYEEEE. The CDR3 loop is CASSLVRLAGIGGHEQYF. DNA for the CDR3: TGTGCCAGCAGCTTGGTGAGGCTAGCGGGCATTGGGGGCCACGAGCAGTACTTC.

The table lists this clonotype with a few counts. The J gene is TRBJ2-5, the V gene TRBV28; D gene unclear. This CDR3 comprises 14 residues. The germline V gene encodes CDR1 MDHEN and CDR2 SYDVKM. V was cut by 4 bases and J by 1 base, with 10 bases left in between. CDR3: CASSSRAVQETQYF. The CDR3 DNA reads TGTGCCAGCAGTTCTCGGGCCGTCCAAGAGACCCAGTACTTC.

The genes are TRBV20-1 and TRBJ2-7, with a possible D match to TRBD1 (7 bases). The V gene's germline CDR1 is DFQATT and CDR2 SNEGSKA (reference sequence). The CDR3 runs to 15 residues. With 0 bases removed from V and 2 bases from J, the gap between germline ends came to 14 bases. The CDR3 loop is CSARDSRGATYEQYF. DNA for the CDR3: TGCAGTGCTAGAGATTCCAGGGGGGCCACCTACGAGCAGTACTTC.

CDR3 bases: TGCAGCGTTGCCGGGGGGTTGTTCGGTAACACCATATATTTT. Amino acids: CSVAGGLFGNTIYF. The J gene is TRBJ1-3, the V gene TRBV29-1, with TRBD1 as a possible D gene (5 bases). Trimming left V 4 bases short and J 7 bases short, with 17 bases between. Germline V gives CDR1 SQVTM, CDR2 ANQGSEA. The CDR3 has 14 residues.

This clonotype showed up just a few times. CDR3 nucleotide sequence: TGTGCCAGCAGCTTAGGTCAGGGTTTGTACACTGAAGCTTTCTTT. Amino acid sequence: CASSLGQGLYTEAFF. The chain carries TRBV7-6 and TRBJ1-1; D is perhaps TRBD1 (5 bases). CDR1 is SGHVS and CDR2 is FNYEAQ in the germline V gene. The ends were cut back, 1 base at V and 3 bases at J, with 12 bases in the middle. CDR3 length: 15 amino acids.

V and J are TRBV6-5 and TRBJ2-3, with TRBD2 identical over 9 bases. The CDR3 is 16 amino acids. J was trimmed by 5 bases and V by 2 bases; bases with no gene match: 8. Germline V gene lookup returns CDR1 MNHEY and CDR2 SVGAGI. The CDR3 is CASSYMGGRAGDTQYF. In DNA form, the CDR3 reads TGTGCCAGCAGTTACATGGGCGGGAGGGCTGGAGATACGCAGTATTTT.

This chain joins TRBV5-7 and TRBJ2-7; 7 nucleotides align to TRBD1. TRBV5-7 is an ORF for which the function is uncertain. The CDR3 runs 15 residues. Losses at the gene ends were 4 bases for V and 0 bases for J; bases not matched to a gene: 7. The CDR3 DNA follows: TGTGCCAGCAGCACGCACAGGGGATCCTCCTACGAGCAGTACTTC. Translated, it gives CASSTHRGSSYEQYF.

The J gene is TRBJ2-1, the V gene TRBV10-2; TRBD2 aligns across 11 bases. This CDR3 region has 14 residues. Germline trimming cut 6 bases from V and 9 bases from J; bases unmatched to any gene: 7. Germline V gene lookup returns CDR1 WSHSY and CDR2 SAAADI. CDR3 sequence (DNA): TGCGCCAGCAGAGGAACTAGCGGGAGCGTTGAGCAGTTCTTC. It is translated as CASRGTSGSVEQFF.

The chain carries TRBV12-3 or TRBV12-4 and TRBJ2-1; D uncertain. V was pared by 1 base and J by 9 bases, with 10 bases between. The CDR3 totals 13 residues. Written as DNA, the CDR3 is TGTGCCAGCAGTTTAGGGCTAATCGGTGAGCAGTTCTTC. It is translated as CASSLGLIGEQFF.

This clonotype was picked up a small number of times. The V gene is TRBV27, the J gene TRBJ1-5; no clear D. This CDR3 is 13 amino acids long. The V gene lost 5 bases and the J gene lost 7 bases, with 12 bases spanning the gap. Germline-derived CDR1 and CDR2 are MNHEY and SMNVEV (reference sequence). CDR3 in amino acids: CASSTTVVQPQHF. CDR3 sequence (DNA): TGTGCCAGCAGTACGACCGTCGTACAGCCCCAGCATTTT.